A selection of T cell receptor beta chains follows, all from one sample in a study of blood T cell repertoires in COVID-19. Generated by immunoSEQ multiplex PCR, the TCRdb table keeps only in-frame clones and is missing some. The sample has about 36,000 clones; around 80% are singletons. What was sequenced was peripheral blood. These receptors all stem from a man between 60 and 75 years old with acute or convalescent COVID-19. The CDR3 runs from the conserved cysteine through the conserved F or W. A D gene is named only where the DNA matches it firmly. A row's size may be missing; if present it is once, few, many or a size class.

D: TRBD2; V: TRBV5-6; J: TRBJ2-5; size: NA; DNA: TGTGCCAGCAGCTTGGGGGCTAGCGGGAGAACGGAGACCCAGTACTTC; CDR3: CASSLGASGRTETQYF
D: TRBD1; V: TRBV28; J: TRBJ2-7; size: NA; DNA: TGTGCCAGCAGTTTACGGGACAGGGGGCGTGGAGAGCAGTACTTC; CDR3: CASSLRDRGRGEQYF
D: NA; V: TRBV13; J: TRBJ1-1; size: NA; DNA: TGTGCCAGCAGCTCCTTGACAGTTGAAGCTTTCTTT; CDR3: CASSSLTVEAFF
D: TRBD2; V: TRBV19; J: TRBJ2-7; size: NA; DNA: TGTGCCAGTAGTACCGGACTAGCTACGGCCTACGAGCAGTACTTC; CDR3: CASSTGLATAYEQYF
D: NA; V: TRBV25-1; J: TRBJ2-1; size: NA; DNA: TGTGCCAGCAGTGAAAACTTCGATGAGCAGTTCTTC; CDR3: CASSENFDEQFF
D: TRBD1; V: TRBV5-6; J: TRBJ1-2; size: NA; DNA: TGTGCCAGCAGACCGACAGGGGGCTTTGGCTACACCTTC; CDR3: CASRPTGGFGYTF
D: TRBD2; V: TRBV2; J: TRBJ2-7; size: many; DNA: TGTGCCCAGAGAGGACTAGCGGCTTCCTACGAGCAGTACTTC; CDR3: CAQRGLAASYEQYF
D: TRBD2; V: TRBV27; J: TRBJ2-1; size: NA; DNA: TGTGCCAGCAGTTCGGGGGGAGAGGTGTCCAATGAGCAGTTCTTC; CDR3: CASSSGGEVSNEQFF
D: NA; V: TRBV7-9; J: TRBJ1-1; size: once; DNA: TGTGCCAGCAGCCCTCAGGGGATGAGCACTGAAGCTTTCTTT; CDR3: CASSPQGMSTEAFF
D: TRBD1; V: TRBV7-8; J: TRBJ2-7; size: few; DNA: TGTGCCAGCAGCGCCATAGGTCAGGGGGCAGAAGTTCTGGCCTACGAGCAGTACTTC; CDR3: CASSAIGQGAEVLAYEQYF
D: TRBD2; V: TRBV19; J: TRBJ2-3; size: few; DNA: TGTGCCAGTAGTATGGGGAGGCTAGCGGGAGTCGCAGATACGCAGTATTTT; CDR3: CASSMGRLAGVADTQYF
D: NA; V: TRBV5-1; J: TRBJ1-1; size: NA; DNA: TGCGCCAGCAGGGGAGATGAAGCTTTCTTT; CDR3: CASRGDEAFF
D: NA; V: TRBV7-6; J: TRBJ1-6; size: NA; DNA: TGTGCCAGCAGCAAACTCCCCGGAGCCCAGGGGTGGTATTCACCCCTCCACTTT; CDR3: CASSKLPGAQGWYSPLHF
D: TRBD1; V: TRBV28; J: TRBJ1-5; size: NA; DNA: TGTGCCAGCAGCTACAGGGGTAGGGGCAATCAGCCCCAGCATTTT; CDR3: CASSYRGRGNQPQHF
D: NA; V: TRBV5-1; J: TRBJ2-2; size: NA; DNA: TGCGCCAGCAGCTTGACGGGAGAAAGTTTTACCGGGGAGCTGTTTTTT; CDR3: CASSLTGESFTGELFF
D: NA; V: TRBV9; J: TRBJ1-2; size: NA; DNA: TGTGCCAGCAGCGTAGTGGCAGGGTCGCACTATGGCTACACCTTC; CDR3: CASSVVAGSHYGYTF
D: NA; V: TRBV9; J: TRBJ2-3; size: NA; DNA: TGTGCCAGCAGCGTGGCCTCCGATACGCAGTATTTT; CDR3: CASSVASDTQYF
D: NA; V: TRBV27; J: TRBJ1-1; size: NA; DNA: TGTGCCAGCATGAGCGTCATGAACACTGAAGCTTTCTTT; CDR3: CASMSVMNTEAFF
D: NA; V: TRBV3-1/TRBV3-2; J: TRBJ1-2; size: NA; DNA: TGTGCCAGCAGCCAAGTTACGTCAGGAGGCTATGGCTACACCTTC; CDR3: CASSQVTSGGYGYTF
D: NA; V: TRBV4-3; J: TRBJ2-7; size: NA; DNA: TGCGCCAGCAGCCAAGACAGGGGTAGCCACGAGCAGTACTTC; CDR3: CASSQDRGSHEQYF
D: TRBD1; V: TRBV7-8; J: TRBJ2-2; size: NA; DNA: TGTGCCAGCAGCCGAAAACAGGGGGTCGCGAACACCGGGGAGCTGTTTTTT; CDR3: CASSRKQGVANTGELFF
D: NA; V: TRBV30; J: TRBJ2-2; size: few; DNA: TGTGCCTGGAGTGCTAGGGGCAGCACCGGGGAGCTGTTTTTT; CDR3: CAWSARGSTGELFF
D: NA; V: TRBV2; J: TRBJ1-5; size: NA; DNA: TGTGCCAGCACCGAAGGAGATTTCGATCAGCCCCAGCATTTT; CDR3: CASTEGDFDQPQHF
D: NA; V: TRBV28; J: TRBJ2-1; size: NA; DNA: TGTGCCAGCAGGCCAACAGGGTACAATGAGCAGTTCTTC; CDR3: CASRPTGYNEQFF
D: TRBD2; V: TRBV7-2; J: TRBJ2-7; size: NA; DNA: TGTGCCAGCAGGGACGGGACTAAGTACGAGCAGTACTTC; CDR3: CASRDGTKYEQYF
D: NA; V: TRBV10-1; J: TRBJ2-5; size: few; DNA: TGCGCCAGCAGTGAGGGGGGCGAGACCCAGTACTTC; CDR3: CASSEGGETQYF
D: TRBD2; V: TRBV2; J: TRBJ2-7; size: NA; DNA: TGTGCCAGCAGTGGGGCTAGCGGGAGGCAGGAGCAGTACTTC; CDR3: CASSGASGRQEQYF
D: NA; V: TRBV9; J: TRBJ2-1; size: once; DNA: TGTGCCAGCAGCCCGTCGGACTATTTCCTCTACAATGAGCAGTTCTTC; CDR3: CASSPSDYFLYNEQFF
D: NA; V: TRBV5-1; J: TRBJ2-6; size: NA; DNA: TGCGCCAGCAGCTTGGCCGGGACTCTTTGGACTGGGGCCAACGTCCTGACTTTC; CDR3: CASSLAGTLWTGANVLTF